The present T cell receptor beta chain was sequenced within a study of Ad26.COV2.S vaccination and SARS-CoV-2 variants. On the study more broadly: Ad26.COV2.S, an intramuscular injection, was given once or twice 56 days apart.

The CDR3 is 14 residues long. Germline assignment: CDR1 SEHNR and CDR2 FQNEAQ (reference sequence). Trimming at V came to 8 bases and at J to 1 base, leaving 3 bases not matched to a gene. Notes on this clone: Its target is not known.

Study findings and constraints: Possibly, TCR breadth and depth analyses underestimated total T cell responses. Placebo and vaccine recipients had non-spike TCR breadth that was similar.

The table came from immunoSEQ multiplex PCR; TCRdb's copy has only in-frame clones and leaves some out. The sample includes 440,000 or so clones, around 92% of them seen just once. Documented treatment: roughly 20 received Ad26.COV2.S at low or high dose, single or two shots; a few received placebo; per-sample allocation not given. Each sample was drawn 63 days after the first injection (of vaccine or placebo). The chain joins TRBV7-9 to TRBJ2-3; the match to TRBD1 covers 10 bases. Here the sequenced sample was peripheral blood, taken in a trial of Ad26.COV2.S vaccine versus placebo. The TCR was taken from a person between 18 and 65 years old who received the Ad26.COV2.S COVID-19 vaccine or a placebo. DNA for the CDR3: TGTGCCAGCCAGGGGACAGGGGGCACAGATACGCAGTATTTT. It encodes CASQGTGGTDTQYF.